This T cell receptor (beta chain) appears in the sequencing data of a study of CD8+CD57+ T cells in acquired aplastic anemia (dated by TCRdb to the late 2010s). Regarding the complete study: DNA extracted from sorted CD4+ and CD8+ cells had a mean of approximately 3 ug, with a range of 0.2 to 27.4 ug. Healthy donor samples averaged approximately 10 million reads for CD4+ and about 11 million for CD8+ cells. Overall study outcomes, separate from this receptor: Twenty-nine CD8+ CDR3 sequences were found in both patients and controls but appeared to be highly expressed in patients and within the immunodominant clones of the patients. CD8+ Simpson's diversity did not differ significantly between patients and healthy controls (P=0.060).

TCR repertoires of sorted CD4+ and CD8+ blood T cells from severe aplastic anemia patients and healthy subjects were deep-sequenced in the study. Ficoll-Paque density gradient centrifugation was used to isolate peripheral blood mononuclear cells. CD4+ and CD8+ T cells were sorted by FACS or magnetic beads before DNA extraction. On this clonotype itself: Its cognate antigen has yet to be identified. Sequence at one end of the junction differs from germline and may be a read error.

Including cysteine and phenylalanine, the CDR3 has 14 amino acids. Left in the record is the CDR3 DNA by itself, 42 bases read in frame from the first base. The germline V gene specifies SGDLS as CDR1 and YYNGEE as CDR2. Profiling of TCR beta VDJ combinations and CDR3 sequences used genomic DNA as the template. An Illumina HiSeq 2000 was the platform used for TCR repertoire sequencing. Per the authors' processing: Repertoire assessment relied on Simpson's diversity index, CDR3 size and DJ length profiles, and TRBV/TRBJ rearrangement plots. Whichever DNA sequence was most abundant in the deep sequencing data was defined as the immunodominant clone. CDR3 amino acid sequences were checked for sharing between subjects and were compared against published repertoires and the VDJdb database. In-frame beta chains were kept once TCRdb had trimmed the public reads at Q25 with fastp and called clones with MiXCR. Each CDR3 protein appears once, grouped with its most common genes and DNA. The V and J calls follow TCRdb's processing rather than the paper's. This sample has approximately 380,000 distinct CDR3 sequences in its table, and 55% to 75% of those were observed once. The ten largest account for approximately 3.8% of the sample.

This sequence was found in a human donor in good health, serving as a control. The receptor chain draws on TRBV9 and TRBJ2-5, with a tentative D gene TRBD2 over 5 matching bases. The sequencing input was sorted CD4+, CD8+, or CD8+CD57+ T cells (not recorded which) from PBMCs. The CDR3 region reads CASSVVLGVRNEQF. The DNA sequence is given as TGTGCCAGCAGCGTAGTTCTCGGGGTCCGGAATGAGCAGTTC.